This T cell receptor (beta chain) was sequenced during a study of T-cell reconstitution after alpha-beta-depleted transplantation in children. Molecular barcoding with unique molecular identifiers was used for the TCRbeta library. Each CDR3 protein is one row after TCRdb ran MiXCR on the PCR reads. This sample has hundreds of thousands of distinct CDR3 sequences, with 10% to 15% found just once. CDR3 length equals 15 residues. V lost 7 bases and J 1 base, leaving 17 bases between the germline ends. Germline V gives CDR1 MDHEN, CDR2 SYDVKM. Study-wide results and caveats: Reported findings indicate that, about two months after transplant, alpha-beta T cells came from several hundred expanded clones, which were derived from non-depleted graft cells. Certain patients had high TCRbeta diversity at day 60, and it came from recipient T cells and thymic progenitors that survived.

Concerning this clonotype: Its target is not known.

Sequenced material: PBMCs, mostly from graft donor cells, taken 360 days after TCRalphabeta/CD19-depleted stem cell transplant. The TCR comes from a male patient aged 10-17 years who had a stem cell transplant for acute myeloid leukemia, so the T cells may come from the graft donor. The chain couples TRBV28 to TRBJ2-7; D may be TRBD2 (5 bases). CDR3 sequence (DNA): TGTGCCAGCAATCCCGTCGAGGGCCGGTCCTACGAGCAGTACTTC. It encodes CASNPVEGRSYEQYF.